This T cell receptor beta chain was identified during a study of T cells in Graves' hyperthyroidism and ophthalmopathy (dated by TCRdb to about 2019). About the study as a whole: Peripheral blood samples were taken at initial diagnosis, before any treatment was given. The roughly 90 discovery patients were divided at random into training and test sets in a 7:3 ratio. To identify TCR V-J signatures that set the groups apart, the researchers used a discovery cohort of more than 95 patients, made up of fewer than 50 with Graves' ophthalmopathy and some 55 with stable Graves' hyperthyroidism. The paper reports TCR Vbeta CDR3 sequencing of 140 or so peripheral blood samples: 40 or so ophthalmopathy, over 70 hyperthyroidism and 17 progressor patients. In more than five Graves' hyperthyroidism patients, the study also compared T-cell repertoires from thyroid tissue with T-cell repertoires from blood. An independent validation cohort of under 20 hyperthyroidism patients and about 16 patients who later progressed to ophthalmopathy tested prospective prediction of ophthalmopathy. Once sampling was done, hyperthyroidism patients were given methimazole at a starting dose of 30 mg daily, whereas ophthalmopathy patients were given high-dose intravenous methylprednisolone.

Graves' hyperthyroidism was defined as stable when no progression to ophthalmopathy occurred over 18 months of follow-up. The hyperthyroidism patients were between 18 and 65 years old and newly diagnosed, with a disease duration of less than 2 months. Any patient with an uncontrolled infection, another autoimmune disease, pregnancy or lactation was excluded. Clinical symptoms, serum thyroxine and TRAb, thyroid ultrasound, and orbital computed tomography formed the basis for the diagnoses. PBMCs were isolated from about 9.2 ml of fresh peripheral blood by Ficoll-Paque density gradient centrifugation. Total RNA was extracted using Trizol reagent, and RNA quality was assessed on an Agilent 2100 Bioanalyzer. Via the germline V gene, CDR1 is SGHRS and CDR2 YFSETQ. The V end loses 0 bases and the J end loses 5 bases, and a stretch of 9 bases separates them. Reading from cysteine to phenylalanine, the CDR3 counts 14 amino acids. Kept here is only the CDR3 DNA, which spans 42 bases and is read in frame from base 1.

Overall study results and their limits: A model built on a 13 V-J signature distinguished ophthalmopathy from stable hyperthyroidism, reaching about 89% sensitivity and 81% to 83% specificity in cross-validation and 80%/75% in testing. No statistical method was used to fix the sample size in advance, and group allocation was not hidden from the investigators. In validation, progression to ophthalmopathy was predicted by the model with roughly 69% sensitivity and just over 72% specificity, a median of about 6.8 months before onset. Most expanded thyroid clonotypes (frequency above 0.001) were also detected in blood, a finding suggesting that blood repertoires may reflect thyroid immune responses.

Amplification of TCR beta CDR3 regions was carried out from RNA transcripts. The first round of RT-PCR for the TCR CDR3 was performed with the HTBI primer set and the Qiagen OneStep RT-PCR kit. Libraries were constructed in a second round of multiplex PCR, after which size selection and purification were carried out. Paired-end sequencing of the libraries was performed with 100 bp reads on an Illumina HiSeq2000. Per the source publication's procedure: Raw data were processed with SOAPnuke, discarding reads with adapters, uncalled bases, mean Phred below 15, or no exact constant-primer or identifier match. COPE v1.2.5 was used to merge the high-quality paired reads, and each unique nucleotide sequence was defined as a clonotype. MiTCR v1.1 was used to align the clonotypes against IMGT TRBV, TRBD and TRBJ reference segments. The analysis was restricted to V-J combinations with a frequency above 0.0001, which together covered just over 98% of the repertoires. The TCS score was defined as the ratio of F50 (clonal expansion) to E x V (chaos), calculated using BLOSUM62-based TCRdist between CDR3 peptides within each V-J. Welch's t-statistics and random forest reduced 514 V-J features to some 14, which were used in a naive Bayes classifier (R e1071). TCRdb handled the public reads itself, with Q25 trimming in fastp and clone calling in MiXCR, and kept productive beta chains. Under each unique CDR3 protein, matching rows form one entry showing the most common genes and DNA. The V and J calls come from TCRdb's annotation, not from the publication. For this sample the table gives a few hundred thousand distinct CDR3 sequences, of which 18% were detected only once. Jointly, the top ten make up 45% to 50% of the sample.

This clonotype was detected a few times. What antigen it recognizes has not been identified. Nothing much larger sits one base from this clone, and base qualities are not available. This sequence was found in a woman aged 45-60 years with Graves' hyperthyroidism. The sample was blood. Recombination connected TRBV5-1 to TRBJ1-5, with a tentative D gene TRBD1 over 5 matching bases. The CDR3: CASSLDGGDQPQHF. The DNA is TGCGCCAGCAGCTTGGACGGGGGAGATCAGCCCCAGCATTTT.